This TCR beta chain stems from a study of radiotherapy plus CTLA-4 blockade in lung cancer. Study-wide points: The best prediction of response reportedly came from early blood T cell clone dynamics, with interferon-beta. Blood-borne expansion of tumor-derived TCR clones followed radiotherapy plus ipilimumab.

The study gave focal radiation plus ipilimumab CTLA-4 blockade to patients with chemo-refractory metastatic non-small-cell lung cancer. This CDR3 region has 19 residues. The V gene end was trimmed by 5 bases and the J gene end by 4 bases; junction bases not matched to a gene: 17. Germline lookup yields CDR1 MDHEN and CDR2 SYDVKM. Turning to this clone: The target antigen is unknown.

Only in-frame clones appear in the TCRdb table, and some are missing; sequencing was by immunoSEQ multiplex PCR. The table shows fewer than 65,000 clones, with 65% to 85% occurring only once. Sequences were derived from peripheral blood, sampled from a patient treated with radiotherapy plus ipilimumab. V gene TRBV28 combines with J gene TRBJ2-1, with 10 positions matching TRBD2. The source is a human donor with non-small cell lung cancer whose response to radiotherapy plus ipilimumab could not be evaluated. The CDR3 sequence: CASSLSSFSSGSPYNEQFF. The CDR3 coding sequence is TGTGCCAGCAGTCTCTCATCGTTTTCTAGCGGGAGCCCGTACAATGAGCAGTTCTTC.